The 25 T cell receptor beta chains presented below share a single source sample, sequenced in a study of molecular identifiers for immune sequencing clone quantification. TCRdb recomputed calls from the PCR reads with MiXCR, one row per CDR3 protein. The table includes approximately 550,000 distinct CDR3 sequences, over 20% detected once. Input material: naive CD8+ T cells from blood, with Jurkat cell RNA spiked in. Subset defined: FACS-sorted CD8+CD4-CCR7+CD45RA+ naive T cells. The receptor set was obtained from a human donor in good health. Some libraries in this study had Jurkat cell RNA spiked in.

This chain connects TRBV20-1 to TRBJ2-2; 9 bases line up with TRBD2. Germline CDR1 and CDR2: DFQATT and SNEGSKA (reference sequence). V lost 5 bases to trimming and J lost 3 bases; unmatched junction nucleotides: 7. The CDR3 extends over 15 amino acids. CDR3 residues: CSACRLADYTGELFF. The DNA of the CDR3 is TGCAGTGCTTGTAGACTAGCGGATTACACCGGGGAGCTGTTTTTT.

The rearrangement joins TRBV28 to TRBJ2-3; the D is unclear. The V gene's germline CDR1 is MDHEN and CDR2 SYDVKM. The V gene lost 5 bases and the J gene lost 6 bases, with 9 bases spanning the gap. The length of the CDR3 is 12 residues. CDR3 coding DNA: TGTGCCAGCAGTCCCCAGCTTGATACGCAGTATTTT. This gives the protein CASSPQLDTQYF.

This clonotype occurred a few times. The chain joins TRBV7-9 to TRBJ2-3; 8 bases are shared with TRBD1. The CDR3 runs to 16 residues. The V and J ends lost 1 base and 6 bases, in that order; junction bases with no gene match: 9. CDR1 and CDR2 (germline): SEHNR, FQNEAQ (reference sequence). In nucleotides, the CDR3 is TGTGCCAGCAGCTTAGAGGGGCGCCAGGGGGCCGATACGCAGTATTTT. Protein: CASSLEGRQGADTQYF.

The chain employs TRBV5-1 and TRBJ2-7; D unclear. V was cut by 3 bases and J by 5 bases, with 9 bases left in between. Germline CDR1 is SGHRS and CDR2 is YFSETQ. The CDR3 is 12 amino acids. The CDR3 loop reads CASSSVRDEQYF. The CDR3 DNA follows: TGCGCCAGCAGCTCTGTTCGGGACGAGCAGTACTTC.

The table lists this clonotype with a few counts. The chain couples TRBV30 to TRBJ1-1, with 7 bases that match TRBD1. The trim removed 7 bases at V and 1 base at J, leaving 9 bases unmatched. This CDR3 contains 14 residues. Germline CDR1 GTSNPN, CDR2 SVGIG (reference sequence). For the CDR3, the DNA is TGTGCCTCTACTCTGACAGGGCGGAACACTGAAGCTTTCTTT. This codes for CASTLTGRNTEAFF.

Turning to this clonotype: This may stem from a read error, because a much larger clone lies one nucleotide away. V gene TRBV4-1 combines with J gene TRBJ1-4; no clear D gene. CDR1 and CDR2 from the germline V gene are MGHRA and YSYEKL. The V end was cut by 4 bases, the J end by 4 bases, with 16 bases between. The CDR3 is made up of 16 amino acids. The CDR3 DNA sequence: TGCGCCAGCAGCCGAAAGCCCGATGCTAGTAATGAAAAACTGTTTTTT. Protein product: CASSRKPDASNEKLFF.

This clonotype showed up just once. Being one base from a much bigger clone, this may be a read error. The gene calls are TRBV2 and TRBJ1-1; D is ambiguous. The germline V gene encodes CDR1 SNHLY and CDR2 FYNNEI. The CDR3 runs to 14 residues. V shed 5 bases and J shed 5 bases, with 15 bases lying between them. DNA of the CDR3: TGTGCCAGCAGTCTTAAGGGAGATGAGACTGAAGCTTTCTTT. Its protein is CASSLKGDETEAFF.

Turning to this clonotype: Just one base apart from a much larger clone, this may be a read error. The chain joins TRBV7-9 to TRBJ1-1, with a possible D match to TRBD1 (5 bases). Trimming removed 5 bases from V and 4 bases from J, with 14 bases in between. Germline loops: CDR1 SEHNR, CDR2 FQNEAQ (reference sequence). The CDR3 is 14 residues long. CDR3 coding DNA: TGTGCCAGCAGCCCTGGAGACAGCGGCACTGAAGCTTTCTTT. Translated, it gives CASSPGDSGTEAFF.

This clonotype has just a few counts. The chain recombines TRBV21-1 with TRBJ1-5; the table names TRBD1, a call not compared with the DNA. TRBV21-1 has pseudogene status. The CDR3 runs 17 residues. The CDR3 region has the DNA TGTGCCAGCAGCAATGGTTACAGGGTCAATAGCAATCAGCCCCAGCATTTT. Translating it yields CASSNGYRVNSNQPQHF.

This clonotype was counted many times. The CDR3 nucleotides are TGTGCCAGCAGCCAAGACGCCTGGAGAAGGACAGAGACGCTTATCTCTGGGGCCAACGTCCTGACTTTC. It is translated as CASSQDAWRRTETLISGANVLTF. The chain joins TRBV14 to TRBJ2-6; a weak D match, TRBD1 (6 bases). Between the trimmed V and J ends, which lost 0 bases and 0 bases, there was a span of 27 bases. The CDR3 is made up of 23 amino acids. The germline CDR1 and CDR2 sequences are SGHDN and FVKESK.

V is TRBV27 and J is TRBJ1-2; 8 bases line up with TRBD1. CDR3 length equals 16 residues. V shed 5 bases and J 2 bases; nucleotides not matched to a gene: 10. Germline-derived CDR1 and CDR2 are MNHEY and SMNVEV (reference sequence). As DNA, the CDR3 is TGTGCCAGCAGTCCCGAACCGGACAGGGCCAACTATGGCTACACCTTC. This gives the protein CASSPEPDRANYGYTF.

Regarding this clonotype: The conserved phenylalanine or tryptophan normally closing the CDR3 is absent here, so this likely arose from a read error. The chain combines TRBV6-2 or TRBV6-3 with TRBJ2-3, with D possibly being TRBD2 (6 bases). Trimming cost V 0 bases and J 0 bases, with 13 bases left between them. The CDR3 is 17 amino acids. Germline lookup yields CDR1 MNHEY and CDR2 SVGEGT. The CDR3 loop reads CASSYSMAGTSTDTQYS. CDR3 sequence (DNA): TGTGCCAGCAGTTACTCGATGGCCGGGACTAGCACAGATACGCAGTATTCT.

J is TRBJ2-2 and V is TRBV29-1; D perhaps matches TRBD1 (6 bases). Germline V lookup: CDR1 SQVTM, CDR2 ANQGSEA. V lost 3 bases, J lost 8 bases, and 10 bases lay in between. The CDR3 length is 12 residues. The CDR3 DNA reads as TGCAGCGTTGAGGGGGCGTGGGGGGAGCTGTTTTTT. Protein: CSVEGAWGELFF.

In its sample, this clonotype was seen many times. The V call is TRBV5-1, the J call TRBJ2-3; TRBD1 is a possible D gene (6 bases). Germline V gene sequence: CDR1 SGHRS, CDR2 YFSETQ. The CDR3 is 16 residues long. Trimming removed 0 bases from V and 2 bases from J, with 13 bases in between. The CDR3 protein is CASSLGGTLVTDTQYF. CDR3 DNA sequence: TGCGCCAGCAGCTTGGGGGGGACATTAGTCACAGATACGCAGTATTTT.

This clonotype has ten or more counts. V gene TRBV7-9 combines with J gene TRBJ1-1; D is unclear. The CDR3 covers 13 residues. The germline V and J ends were trimmed by 5 bases and 5 bases, with 12 bases remaining between them. Germline values: CDR1 SEHNR, CDR2 FQNEAQ (reference sequence). CDR3 coding DNA: TGTGCCAGCAGCCCTCCTCTGCTAACTGAAGCTTTCTTT. The encoded protein is CASSPPLLTEAFF.

This clonotype was observed a handful of times. The V call is TRBV12-3 or TRBV12-4, the J call TRBJ2-7; D is undetermined. CDR3 length equals 12 residues. V was cut by 0 bases and J by 5 bases, with 5 bases left in between. In DNA form, the CDR3 reads TGTGCCAGCAGTTTAGCTCGGAACGAGCAGTACTTC. Its protein product is CASSLARNEQYF.

Turning to this clonotype: A read error may account for a junction end that differs from germline. The genes are TRBV4-3 and TRBJ2-7, with TRBD1 as a possible D gene (6 bases). CDR1 and CDR2 from the germline V gene are LGHNA and YSLEER. The CDR3 totals 15 residues. The CDR3 DNA is TGCGCCAGCAGCCAAGGGACAGCAAAACCCTACGGGCAGTACTTC. Its protein product is CASSQGTAKPYGQYF.

This clonotype was observed many times. This rearrangement joins TRBV7-2 to TRBJ1-4; TRBD1 agrees at 7 bases. The CDR3 contains 16 residues. The germline CDR1 and CDR2 sequences are SGHTA and FQGNSA. J was trimmed by 4 bases and V by 2 bases; bases with no gene match: 7. CDR3 in amino acids: CASSLSGTVINEKLFF. In DNA, the CDR3 is TGTGCCAGCAGCTTATCCGGGACAGTCATTAATGAAAAACTGTTTTTT. The complete variable domain, with remaining parts taken from reference TRBV7-2 and TRBJ1-4, reads GAGVSQSPSNKVTEKGKDVELRCDPISGHTALYWYRQSLGQGLEFLIYFQGNSAPDKSGLPSDRFSAERTGGSVSTLTIQRTQQEDSAVYLCASSLSGTVINEKLFFGSGTQLSVL.

Points on this clonotype: It may be a read error: a sequence one base away is much more abundant. The chain joins TRBV5-6 to TRBJ1-1, with a tentative D call TRBD1 (5 bases). CDR3 length equals 14 residues. Trimming stripped 6 bases from V and 1 base from J, with 13 bases between. Germline CDR1 SGHDT, CDR2 YYEEEE. The CDR3 here is CASTTGGSNTEAFF. Written as DNA, the CDR3 is TGTGCCAGCACAACGGGGGGGTCGAACACTGAAGCTTTCTTT.

This clonotype was detected a few times. The chain joins TRBV3-1 to TRBJ2-3, with TRBD2 as a possible D gene (7 bases). Trimming left V 3 bases short and J 1 base short, with 11 bases between. Germline V CDR1 and CDR2: LGHDT, YNNKEL (reference sequence). CDR3 size: 15 residues. CDR3 coding DNA: TGTGCCAGCAGCCATAGGGGGGGCGGCACAGATACGCAGTATTTT. Translating gives CASSHRGGGTDTQYF.

This clonotype was observed at least ten times. The chain employs TRBV4-1 and TRBJ1-2; D remains ambiguous. Between the trimmed V and J ends, which lost 4 bases and 2 bases, there was a span of 11 bases. The CDR3 has 14 amino acids. Germline CDR1 MGHRA, CDR2 YSYEKL. DNA of the CDR3: TGCGCCAGCAGCCCTACTACAGAGAACTATGGCTACACCTTC. This translates into CASSPTTENYGYTF.

The V gene is TRBV12-3 or TRBV12-4, the J gene TRBJ1-6; tentatively, D is TRBD1 (5 bases). The V end was cut by 7 bases, the J end by 9 bases, with 13 bases between. The CDR3 is 13 amino acids. Written as DNA, the CDR3 is TGTGCCAGCACCCTCGGGGGAGGTTCACCCCTCCACTTT. Its translation is CASTLGGGSPLHF.

This clonotype came up many times. The V call is TRBV30, the J call TRBJ2-1, with D tentatively TRBD2 (5 bases). Looked up from germline, CDR1 is GTSNPN and CDR2 is SVGIG (reference sequence). V was clipped by 1 base and J by 9 bases, with 7 bases between them. The CDR3 covers 11 residues. CDR3 bases: TGTGCCTGGAGTGGCGGGTCTGAGCAGTTCTTC. It codes for CAWSGGSEQFF.

The chain employs TRBV6-2 or TRBV6-3 and TRBJ1-5; the match to TRBD1 covers 10 bases. The ends lost 7 bases at V and 6 bases at J; junction bases unmatched: 9. CDR3 size: 15 residues. Germline assignment: CDR1 MNHEY and CDR2 SVGEGT. CDR3 DNA sequence: TGTGCCAGCAACACCGGGACAGGGGTTAGTCAGCCCCAGCATTTT. This gives the protein CASNTGTGVSQPQHF.

This clonotype has a count of ten or more. The rearrangement joins TRBV4-3 to TRBJ2-4; the D is unclear. Trimming took 0 bases from V and 0 from J, leaving 21 bases between them. The germline V gene encodes CDR1 LGHNA and CDR2 YSLEER. The CDR3 is made up of 20 amino acids. The CDR3 is CASSQDFAERIPKAKNIQYF. The CDR3 DNA follows: TGCGCCAGCAGCCAAGATTTTGCAGAAAGAATACCCAAAGCCAAAAACATTCAGTACTTC.